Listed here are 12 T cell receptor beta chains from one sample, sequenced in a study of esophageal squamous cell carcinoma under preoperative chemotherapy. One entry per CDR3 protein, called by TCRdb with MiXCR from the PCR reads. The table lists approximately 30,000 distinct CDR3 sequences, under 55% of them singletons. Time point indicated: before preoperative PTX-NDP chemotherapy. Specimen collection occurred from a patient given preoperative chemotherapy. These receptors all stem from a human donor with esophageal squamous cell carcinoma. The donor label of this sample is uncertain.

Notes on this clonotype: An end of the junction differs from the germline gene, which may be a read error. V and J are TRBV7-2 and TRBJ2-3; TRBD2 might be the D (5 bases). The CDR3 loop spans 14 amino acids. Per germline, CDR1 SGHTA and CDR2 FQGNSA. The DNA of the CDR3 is TGTGCCAGCAGCTTAGGAGGGAGCACAGATAAGCAGTATTTT. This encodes CASSLGGSTDKQYF.

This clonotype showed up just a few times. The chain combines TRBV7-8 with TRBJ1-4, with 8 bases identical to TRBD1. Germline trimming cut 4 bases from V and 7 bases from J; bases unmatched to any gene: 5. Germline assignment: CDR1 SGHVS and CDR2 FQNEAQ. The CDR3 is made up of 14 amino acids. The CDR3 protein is CASSSRTGSEKLFF. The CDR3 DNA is TGTGCCAGCAGCTCTCGGACAGGGAGTGAAAAACTGTTTTTT.

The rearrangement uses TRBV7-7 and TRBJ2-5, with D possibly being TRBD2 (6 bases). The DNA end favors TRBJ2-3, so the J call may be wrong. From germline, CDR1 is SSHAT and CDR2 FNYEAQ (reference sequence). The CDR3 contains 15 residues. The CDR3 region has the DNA TGTGCTAGGAGCCTCGGGAGTAGTCGACAAGAGACCCAGTATTTT. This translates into CARSLGSSRQETQYF.

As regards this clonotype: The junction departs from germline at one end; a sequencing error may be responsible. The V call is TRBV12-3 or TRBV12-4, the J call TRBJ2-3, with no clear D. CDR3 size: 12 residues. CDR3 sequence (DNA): TGTGCCAGCAGTTTTGGCCCTGAGGCGCAGTTTTTT. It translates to CASSFGPEAQFF.

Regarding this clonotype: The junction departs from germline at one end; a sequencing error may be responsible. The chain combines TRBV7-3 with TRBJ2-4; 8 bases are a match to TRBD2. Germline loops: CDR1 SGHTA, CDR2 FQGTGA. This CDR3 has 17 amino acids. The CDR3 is CASSFMPAGGVKNIQYF. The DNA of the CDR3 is TGTGCCAGCAGCTTCATGCCCGCGGGAGGTGTCAAAAACATCCAGTACTTC.

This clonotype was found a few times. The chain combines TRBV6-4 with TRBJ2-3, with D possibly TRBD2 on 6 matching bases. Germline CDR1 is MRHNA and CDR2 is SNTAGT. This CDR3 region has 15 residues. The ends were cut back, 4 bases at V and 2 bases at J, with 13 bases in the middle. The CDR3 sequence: CASSVGSGHTDTQYF. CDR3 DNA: TGTGCCAGCAGTGTTGGTAGCGGTCACACAGATACGCAGTATTTT.

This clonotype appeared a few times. This CDR3 is CASSLVGGRGTDTQYF. The CDR3 bases are TGTGCCAGCAGCTTAGTGGGCGGGAGGGGGACAGATACGCAGTATTTT. V usage is TRBV7-2 and J usage is TRBJ2-3; 9 bases align to TRBD2. The CDR3 runs to 16 residues. Germline CDR1 SGHTA, CDR2 FQGNSA. After removal of 1 base from V and 3 bases from J, the junction contained 5 bases not matched to a gene.

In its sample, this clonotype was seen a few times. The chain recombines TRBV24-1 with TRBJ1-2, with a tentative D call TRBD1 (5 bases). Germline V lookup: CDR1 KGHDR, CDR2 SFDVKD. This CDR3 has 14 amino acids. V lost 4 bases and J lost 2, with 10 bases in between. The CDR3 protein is CATSDTGRNYGYTF. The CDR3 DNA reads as TGTGCCACCAGTGACACAGGACGGAACTATGGCTACACCTTC.

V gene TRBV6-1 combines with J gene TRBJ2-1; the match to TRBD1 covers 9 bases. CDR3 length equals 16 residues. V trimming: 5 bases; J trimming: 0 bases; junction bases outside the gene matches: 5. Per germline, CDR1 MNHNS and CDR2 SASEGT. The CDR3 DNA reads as TGTGCCAGCAGTATCCCGACAGGGGGCTCCTACAATGAGCAGTTCTTC. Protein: CASSIPTGGSYNEQFF.

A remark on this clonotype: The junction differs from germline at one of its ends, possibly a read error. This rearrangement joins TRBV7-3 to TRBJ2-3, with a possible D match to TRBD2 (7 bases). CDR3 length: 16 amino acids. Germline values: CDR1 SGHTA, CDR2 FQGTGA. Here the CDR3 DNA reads TGTGCCTGCGGGGGCCCCGGGGCCCGAGTCCAGGATACGCAGTATTTC. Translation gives CACGGPGARVQDTQYF.

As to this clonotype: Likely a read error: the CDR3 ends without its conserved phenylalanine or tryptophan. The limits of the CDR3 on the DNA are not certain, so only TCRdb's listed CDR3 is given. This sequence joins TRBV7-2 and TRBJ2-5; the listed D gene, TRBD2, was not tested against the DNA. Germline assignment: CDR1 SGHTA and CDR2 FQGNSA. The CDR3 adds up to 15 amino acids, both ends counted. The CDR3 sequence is CASSPGLAVRGTQLS.

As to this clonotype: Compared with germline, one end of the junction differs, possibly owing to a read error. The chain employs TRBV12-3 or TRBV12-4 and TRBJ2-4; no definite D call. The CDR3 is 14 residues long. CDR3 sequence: CAWPGRRDKDIQYF. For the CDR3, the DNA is TGTGCGTGGCCCGGCCGCCGTGACAAAGACATTCAGTACTTC.